These 20 T cell receptor beta chains were all obtained from the same sample, sequenced in a study of blood T cell repertoires in COVID-19. Data came from immunoSEQ multiplex PCR; TCRdb stores just in-frame clones and leaves some out. In the table there are around 140,000 clones, about 83% of which are singletons. Sequenced input: peripheral blood. The receptors come from a human donor in a cohort sampled during active COVID-19.

This chain links TRBV2 with TRBJ2-2, with D possibly TRBD1 on 6 matching bases. Germline CDR1 SNHLY, CDR2 FYNNEI. V was clipped by 2 bases and J by 6 bases, with 16 bases between them. The CDR3 extends over 16 amino acids. CDR3 in amino acids: CASSERRVQGAGELFF. DNA for the CDR3: TGTGCCAGCAGTGAAAGGCGTGTACAGGGTGCCGGGGAGCTGTTTTTT.

The V gene is TRBV18, the J gene TRBJ1-1; 10 bases are shared with TRBD1. J gave up 4 bases and V 7 bases, and 9 bases lay outside the gene matches. The CDR3 contains 15 residues. The V gene's germline CDR1 is KGHSH and CDR2 LQKENI. The CDR3 loop reads CASFQRTGGGTEAFF. The CDR3 nucleotides are TGTGCCAGCTTCCAACGGACAGGGGGGGGCACTGAAGCTTTCTTT.

The chain couples TRBV7-2 to TRBJ2-1; tentatively, D is TRBD1 (6 bases). Looked up from germline, CDR1 is SGHTA and CDR2 is FQGNSA. The CDR3 has 16 residues. The V and J ends lost 4 bases and 0 bases respectively, with 13 bases between them. The CDR3 spells CASSSRTANSYNEQFF. As DNA, the CDR3 is TGTGCCAGCAGCTCTAGGACAGCAAACTCCTACAATGAGCAGTTCTTC.

This clone was counted between two and nine times. The chain carries TRBV4-2 and TRBJ1-1, with a tentative D call TRBD1 (6 bases). V was pared by 0 bases and J by 6 bases, with 14 bases between. The CDR3 is 15 amino acids. Germline CDR1 is LGHNA and CDR2 is YNFKEQ. CDR3 DNA sequence: TGTGCCAGCAGCCAAGAGTATCGGACAGATTCTGAAGCTTTCTTT. Its protein product is CASSQEYRTDSEAFF.

This clone was counted a few times. The chain employs TRBV5-4 and TRBJ2-1; 8 nucleotides match TRBD1. V dropped 5 bases and J dropped 2; count of bases not matched to a gene: 6. The CDR3 contains 15 residues. CDR1 and CDR2 (germline): SGHNT, YYREEE (reference sequence). CDR3 protein: CASSKQGATYNEQFF. The CDR3 DNA reads TGTGCCAGCAGTAAGCAGGGGGCAACCTACAATGAGCAGTTCTTC.

This clone came up once. The chain couples TRBV7-2 to TRBJ2-7, with TRBD2 matching over 9 bases. The germline CDR1 and CDR2 sequences are SGHTA and FQGNSA. Trimming at V came to 1 base and at J to 6 bases, leaving 7 bases not matched to a gene. The CDR3 loop spans 15 amino acids. CDR3 in amino acids: CASSLDSGSLSEQYF. The DNA of the CDR3 is TGTGCCAGCAGCTTAGATAGCGGGAGTTTGAGCGAGCAGTACTTC.

J is TRBJ1-2 and V is TRBV10-3, with D unresolved. In germline, CDR1 is ENHRY, CDR2 SYGVKD. The CDR3 contains 13 residues. The germline V and J ends were trimmed by 6 bases and 4 bases, with 12 bases remaining between them. The CDR3 protein is CAIRDGLSYGYTF. CDR3 coding DNA: TGTGCCATCAGGGACGGACTTAGCTATGGCTACACCTTC.

The CDR3 reads CASSIEADTQYF. In nucleotides, the CDR3 is TGTGCCAGCAGCATTGAGGCAGATACGCAGTATTTT. The chain combines TRBV28 with TRBJ2-3; D gene ambiguous. V was clipped by 6 bases and J by 4 bases, with 8 bases between them. From germline, CDR1 is MDHEN and CDR2 SYDVKM. CDR3 length: 12 residues.

This clone was picked up one time. The chain uses TRBV28 and TRBJ1-2, with 9 bases that match TRBD1. V was clipped by 6 bases and J by 7 bases; unmatched bases: 9. Germline lookup yields CDR1 MDHEN and CDR2 SYDVKM. The CDR3 covers 14 residues. CDR3 in amino acids: CASRAPGQGTGYTF. Written as DNA, the CDR3 is TGTGCCAGCAGGGCTCCGGGACAGGGAACTGGCTACACCTTC.

This chain connects TRBV24-1 to TRBJ2-7; D call uncertain. Germline V gives CDR1 KGHDR, CDR2 SFDVKD. With 3 bases removed from V and 2 bases from J, the gap between germline ends came to 10 bases. The CDR3 loop spans 14 amino acids. The CDR3 sequence: CATSDPVIPYEQYF. Written as DNA, the CDR3 is TGTGCCACCAGTGATCCCGTTATTCCCTACGAGCAGTACTTC.

This sequence joins TRBV11-2 and TRBJ2-1, with 8 bases lining up with TRBD1. This CDR3 has 15 amino acids. Per germline, CDR1 SGHAT and CDR2 FQNNGV. Trimming cost V 1 base and J 8 bases; bases outside gene matches: 7. This chain's CDR3 is CASSLGPQGAYEQFF. The CDR3 DNA sequence: TGTGCCAGCAGCTTAGGTCCCCAGGGGGCGTATGAGCAGTTCTTC. Full variable domain (rest looked up from reference TRBV11-2 and TRBJ2-1): EAGVAQSPRYKIIEKRQSVAFWCNPISGHATLYWYQQILGQGPKLLIQFQNNGVVDDSQLPKDRFSAERLKGVDSTLKIQPAKLEDSAVYLCASSLGPQGAYEQFFGPGTRLTVL.

Regarding this clone: Other DNA sequences of this sample code for an identical CDR3. The V gene is TRBV27, the J gene TRBJ1-5, with TRBD1 matching 9 bases. The trim removed 2 bases at V and 4 bases at J, leaving 6 bases unmatched. The CDR3 has 16 residues. The germline gives CDR1 MNHEY, CDR2 SMNVEV (reference sequence). The CDR3 region has the DNA TGTGCCAGCAGTTTAGGTCCTGACAGGGGGAATCAGCCCCAGCATTTT. This encodes CASSLGPDRGNQPQHF.

The chain carries TRBV7-8 and TRBJ2-1; 8 bases are shared with TRBD2. The CDR3 length is 15 residues. The germline gives CDR1 SGHVS, CDR2 FQNEAQ. V lost 5 bases and J lost 0; bases outside the gene matches: 3. Written as DNA, the CDR3 is TGTGCCAGCAGCCAAAGCGGGAGCTCCTACAATGAGCAGTTCTTC. As protein: CASSQSGSSYNEQFF.

The chain combines TRBV11-3 with TRBJ2-1; 7 bases map to TRBD2. Looked up from germline, CDR1 is SGHNT and CDR2 is YENEEA. V gave up 3 bases and J gave up 7 bases; unmatched junction bases: 21. The CDR3 loop spans 19 amino acids. For the CDR3, the DNA is TGTGCCAGCAGCTTTCTGGCCAAGGGAGGGCTGGCCGCCCTTAATGAGCAGTTCTTC. It specifies CASSFLAKGGLAALNEQFF.

CDR3 in amino acids: CASSPFDRDTEAFF. DNA of the CDR3: TGCGCCAGCAGCCCCTTTGACCGGGACACTGAAGCTTTCTTT. The J gene is TRBJ1-1, the V gene TRBV5-1, with D hard to call. Looked up from germline, CDR1 is SGHRS and CDR2 is YFSETQ. The CDR3 has 14 amino acids. V was trimmed by 4 bases and J by 3 bases, leaving 13 bases between them.

The chain links TRBV5-1 to TRBJ2-5, with 9 positions matching TRBD2. Germline values: CDR1 SGHRS, CDR2 YFSETQ. The CDR3 loop spans 15 amino acids. V shed 2 bases, J shed 5 bases, and the junction held 7 bases outside the gene matches. Here the CDR3 DNA reads TGCGCCAGCAGCTTCCCTAGGGCGGGAGGGGAGACCCAGTACTTC. Amino acids: CASSFPRAGGETQYF. Drawing the rest from reference TRBV5-1 and TRBJ2-5, the complete variable domain is KAGVTQTPRYLIKTRGQQVTLSCSPISGHRSVSWYQQTPGQGLQFLFEYFSETQRNKGNFPGRFSGRQFSNSRSEMNVSTLELGDSALYLCASSFPRAGGETQYFGPGTRLLVL.

The rearrangement joins TRBV9 to TRBJ2-4, with D perhaps matching TRBD2 (6 bases). CDR3 length: 13 amino acids. The V gene lost 4 bases and the J gene lost 3 bases, with 8 bases spanning the gap. Germline lookup yields CDR1 SGDLS and CDR2 YYNGEE. CDR3 DNA sequence: TGTGCCAGCAGCCCCGGGGGCAAAAACATTCAGTACTTC. It encodes CASSPGGKNIQYF.

This clone has just one count. The chain joins TRBV5-1 to TRBJ1-2; weak D call: TRBD1 (5 bases). The CDR3 loop spans 15 amino acids. Germline V gene data show CDR1 as SGHRS and CDR2 as YFSETQ. The V end was cut by 0 bases, the J end by 3 bases, with 12 bases between. The CDR3: CASSLDGGTYYGYTF. DNA of the CDR3: TGCGCCAGCAGCTTGGATGGAGGGACCTACTATGGCTACACCTTC.

The gene calls are TRBV5-1 and TRBJ2-2; 8 nucleotides align to TRBD1. Trimming took 0 bases from V and 4 from J; bases not matched to a gene: 5. Germline assignment: CDR1 SGHRS and CDR2 YFSETQ. This CDR3 spans 16 amino acids. The CDR3: CASSLGTGLATGELFF. CDR3 in DNA: TGCGCCAGCAGCTTGGGGACAGGGTTGGCCACCGGGGAGCTGTTTTTT.

V is TRBV30 and J is TRBJ1-1; possibly TRBD1 for D (5 bases). The CDR3 runs 14 residues. Trimming took 1 base from V and 4 from J, leaving 13 bases between them. Germline CDR1 is GTSNPN and CDR2 is SVGIG (reference sequence). In DNA, the CDR3 is TGTGCCTGGAGTGGCCCCTGGGGCGGCACTGAAGCTTTCTTT. The encoded protein is CAWSGPWGGTEAFF.